These 14 T cell receptor beta chains were all obtained from the same sample, sequenced in a study of identical twins. MiXCR, applied by TCRdb to the 5' RACE reads, yields one record per CDR3 protein. Counted here are 500,000 or so distinct CDR3 sequences, 12% to 15% occurring once; the ten biggest clones make up about 0.52%. The sample was also linked to a second study, of yellow fever vaccine responses in identical twins.

Sequencing was carried out using CD4+ T cells sorted from blood. These receptors were obtained from a woman under 30 in good health.

The gene calls are TRBV28 and TRBJ2-6; TRBD1 aligns across 8 bases. This CDR3 has 17 amino acids. The trim removed 6 bases at V and 1 base at J, leaving 8 bases unmatched. The germline CDR1 and CDR2 sequences are MDHEN and SYDVKM. The CDR3 region has the DNA TGTGCCAGCAGAGGACAGGGAATAAGTTCTGGGGCCAACGTCCTGACTTTC. It translates to CASRGQGISSGANVLTF.

This clonotype was observed at least ten times. V and J are TRBV20-1 and TRBJ2-5; the match to TRBD2 covers 9 bases. V shed 4 bases, J shed 3 bases, and the junction held 9 bases outside the gene matches. The CDR3 covers 15 residues. Germline CDR1 and CDR2: DFQATT and SNEGSKA (reference sequence). CDR3 residues: CSANPGLAPKETQYF. In DNA form, the CDR3 reads TGCAGTGCTAACCCCGGACTAGCGCCTAAAGAGACCCAGTACTTC.

The rearrangement uses TRBV20-1 and TRBJ2-3; 7 bases fit TRBD2. The CDR3 extends over 16 amino acids. V was clipped by 5 bases and J by 1 base; unmatched bases: 12. Germline V lookup: CDR1 DFQATT, CDR2 SNEGSKA (reference sequence). CDR3 DNA sequence: TGCAGTGCTCCCGGGGGGACCACTACCCGCACAGATACGCAGTATTTT. Its translation is CSAPGGTTTRTDTQYF.

This clonotype was counted at least ten times. The J gene is TRBJ2-7, the V gene TRBV7-2; D remains unclear. The CDR3 contains 11 residues. With 9 bases removed from V and 3 bases from J, the gap between germline ends came to 9 bases. Germline V lookup: CDR1 SGHTA, CDR2 FQGNSA. Here the CDR3 reads CASSGHYEQYF. CDR3 nucleotide sequence: TGTGCCAGTAGTGGGCACTACGAGCAGTACTTC.

This clonotype has more than one count but fewer than ten. The genes are TRBV5-1 and TRBJ2-1; a possible D gene is TRBD2 (5 bases). V lost 1 base to trimming and J lost 0 bases, with 11 bases between them. The germline CDR1 and CDR2 sequences are SGHRS and YFSETQ. This CDR3 contains 16 residues. In DNA, the CDR3 is TGCGCCAGCAGCTTGCAACTGGGGAGCTCCTACAATGAGCAGTTCTTC. Its protein product is CASSLQLGSSYNEQFF.

This chain connects TRBV4-3 to TRBJ2-2, with D possibly matching TRBD1 (6 bases). The CDR3 has 17 residues. CDR1 LGHNA and CDR2 YSLEER come from the germline V gene. Deletions cut 0 bases from V and 4 bases from J, with 15 bases between. CDR3 loop: CASSQEWDIALTGELFF. As DNA, the CDR3 is TGCGCCAGCAGCCAAGAGTGGGACATTGCTCTCACCGGGGAGCTGTTTTTT.

This clonotype was counted only a few times. The CDR3 loop reads CASSSRDSLNEKLFF. CDR3 DNA sequence: TGTGCCAGCAGCTCCCGGGACAGCTTAAATGAAAAACTGTTTTTT. The gene calls are TRBV7-9 and TRBJ1-4; the match to TRBD1 covers 7 bases. CDR1 and CDR2 from the germline V gene are SEHNR and FQNEAQ (reference sequence). The CDR3 runs to 15 residues. Trimming removed 4 bases from V and 5 bases from J; junction bases left unmatched: 7.

V and J are TRBV12-3 or TRBV12-4 and TRBJ1-5; D is undetermined. The CDR3 is made up of 14 amino acids. V lost 6 bases and J 1 base, leaving 10 bases between the germline ends. The CDR3 reads CASRGSRSNQPQHF. The CDR3 region has the DNA TGTGCCAGCAGGGGGTCGAGGAGCAATCAGCCCCAGCATTTT.

V usage is TRBV30 and J usage is TRBJ2-2; TRBD2 agrees at 7 bases. The CDR3 runs to 14 residues. J gave up 5 bases and V 3 bases, and 6 bases lay outside the gene matches. Germline CDR1 and CDR2: GTSNPN and SVGIG (reference sequence). CDR3 region: CAWRSRGGTGELFF. The CDR3 DNA sequence: TGTGCCTGGAGGAGTAGGGGAGGGACCGGGGAGCTGTTTTTT. Looking up the rest from reference TRBV30 and TRBJ2-2 gives the full variable domain: SQTIHQWPATLVQPVGSPLSLECTVEGTSNPNLYWYRQAAGRGLQLLFYSVGIGQISSEVPQNLSASRPQDRQFILSSKKLLLSDSGFYLCAWRSRGGTGELFFGEGSRLTVL.

This clonotype was recorded a few times. The genes are TRBV28 and TRBJ2-3; 9 nucleotides align to TRBD1. The germline gives CDR1 MDHEN, CDR2 SYDVKM. The CDR3 runs to 17 residues. V was clipped by 3 bases and J by 0 bases; unmatched bases: 7. The CDR3 is CASSLPYRGPSTDTQYF. As DNA, the CDR3 is TGTGCCAGCAGTTTGCCCTACAGGGGGCCAAGCACAGATACGCAGTATTTT.

This chain connects TRBV29-1 to TRBJ1-1; tentatively, D is TRBD1 (5 bases). CDR1 and CDR2 from the germline V gene are SQVTM and ANQGSEA. The V end was cut by 7 bases, the J end by 2 bases, with 8 bases between. The CDR3 is 11 residues long. The CDR3: CSAGHNTEAFF. The CDR3 DNA is TGCAGCGCCGGACACAACACTGAAGCTTTCTTT.

The V call is TRBV3-1, the J call TRBJ2-1, with TRBD2 identical over 11 bases. The length of the CDR3 is 19 residues. Germline V gene lookup returns CDR1 LGHDT and CDR2 YNNKEL (reference sequence). V shed 6 bases, J shed 0 bases, and the junction held 13 bases outside the gene matches. CDR3 nucleotides: TGTGCCAGCAGAGACGGAGAGGTAGCGGGAGGGCCCTCCTACAATGAGCAGTTCTTC. As protein: CASRDGEVAGGPSYNEQFF.

This clonotype was counted only a few times. The chain links TRBV27 to TRBJ2-1; TRBD1 agrees at 8 bases. Germline trimming cut 5 bases from V and 9 bases from J; bases unmatched to any gene: 18. This CDR3 contains 17 residues. CDR1 is MNHEY and CDR2 is SMNVEV in the germline V gene (reference sequence). The chain's CDR3 is CASSPDRGGILSTEQFF. The DNA of the CDR3 is TGTGCCAGCAGTCCCGACAGGGGAGGTATTTTGTCGACTGAGCAGTTCTTC.

This clonotype was picked up a small number of times. CDR3 region: CASSLWGQSASYEQYF. Written as DNA, the CDR3 is TGTGCCAGCAGTTTATGGGGACAGAGTGCCTCCTACGAGCAGTACTTC. The rearrangement uses TRBV28 and TRBJ2-7, with 7 bases fitting TRBD1. Germline V gene sequence: CDR1 MDHEN, CDR2 SYDVKM. V lost 0 bases, J lost 0 bases, and 5 bases stayed unmatched. The CDR3 is made up of 16 amino acids.